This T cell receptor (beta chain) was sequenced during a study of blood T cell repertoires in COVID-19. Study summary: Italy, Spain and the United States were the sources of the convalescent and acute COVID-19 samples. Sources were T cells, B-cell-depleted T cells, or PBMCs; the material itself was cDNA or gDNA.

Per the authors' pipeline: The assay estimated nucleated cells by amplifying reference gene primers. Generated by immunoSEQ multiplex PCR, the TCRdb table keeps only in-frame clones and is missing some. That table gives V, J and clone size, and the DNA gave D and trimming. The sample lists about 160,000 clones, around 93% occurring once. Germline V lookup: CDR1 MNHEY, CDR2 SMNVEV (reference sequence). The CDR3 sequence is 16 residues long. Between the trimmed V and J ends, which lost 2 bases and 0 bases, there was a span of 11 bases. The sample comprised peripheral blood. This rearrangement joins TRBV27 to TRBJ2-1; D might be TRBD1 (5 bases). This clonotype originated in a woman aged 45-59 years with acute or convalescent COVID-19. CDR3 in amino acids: CASSLERQSSYNEQFF. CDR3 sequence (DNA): TGTGCCAGCAGTTTAGAAAGACAGAGCTCCTACAATGAGCAGTTCTTC.